Below, 12 T cell receptor beta chains from the same sample are listed, as sequenced in a study of tumor and adjacent non-tumor tissue in lung cancer. No cell sorting was done before RNA was extracted from the tissue. The normal lung tissue was taken more than 3 cm from the tumor edge. TCRbeta libraries were built with three rounds of nested PCR, modified from ARM-PCR. Using its own MiXCR run on the multiplex PCR reads, TCRdb lists one record per CDR3 protein. The data contain tens of thousands of distinct CDR3 sequences, about 80% of them seen just once; the ten biggest clones take up 20% to 30%. The sample taken for sequencing was distant non-tumor lung tissue. The receptors originated from a woman in her sixties or seventies with non-small cell lung cancer.

Comment on this clonotype: Since no conserved phenylalanine or tryptophan closes the CDR3, a read error is the likely cause. This chain uses TRBV12-3 or TRBV12-4 with TRBJ1-2, with a tentative D call TRBD1 (5 bases). V was shortened by 6 bases and J by 10 bases, with 15 bases between the two germline ends. The CDR3 runs 12 residues. The CDR3 sequence is CASSPGGKDYTL. CDR3 nucleotides: TGTGCCAGCAGCCCCGGGGGGAAAGACTACACCCTC.

With respect to this clonotype: Without the conserved terminal phenylalanine or tryptophan, this CDR3 likely stems from a read error. This chain uses TRBV29-1 with TRBJ2-5; the D call may be TRBD1 or TRBD2 (5 bases each). Per the germline V gene, CDR1 is SQVTM and CDR2 is ANQGSEA. The CDR3 totals 12 residues. The CDR3 loop is CSIEIGEETQYL. The CDR3 DNA is TGCAGCATTGAAATAGGGGAGGAGACCCAGTACTTA.

This chain connects TRBV4-1 to TRBJ2-1, with 9 bases lining up with TRBD2. Germline V lookup: CDR1 MGHRA, CDR2 YSYEKL. The CDR3 is 18 amino acids. CDR3 in amino acids: CTTAASGRNPRSYNEQFF. The CDR3 nucleotides read TGCACCACCGCGGCAAGCGGGAGGAACCCAAGGTCCTACAATGAGCAGTTCTTC.

Concerning this clonotype itself: This sequence may be a read error, since a much larger clone differs from it by one base. This chain joins TRBV20-1 and TRBJ1-1; D is unclear. Germline lookup yields CDR1 DFQATT and CDR2 SNEGSKA (reference sequence). This CDR3 is built from 14 residues. The germline V and J ends were trimmed by 6 bases and 3 bases, with 17 bases remaining between them. The CDR3: CSAPGITRDTEAFF. In nucleotides, the CDR3 is TGCAGTGCCCCCGGGATCACAAGGGACACTGAAGCTTTCTTT.

The chain carries TRBV11-3 and TRBJ2-3; either TRBD1 or TRBD2 may supply D (5 bases each). Germline CDR1 reads SGHNT; CDR2 reads YENEEA. The CDR3 runs 15 residues. The germline V and J ends were trimmed by 5 bases and 7 bases, with 19 bases remaining between them. Here the CDR3 reads CASSLAGQGAHTQYF. CDR3 nucleotides: TGTGCCAGCAGCCTCGCCGGGCAGGGAGCTCATACGCAGTATTTT.

About this clonotype: Given the absence of the conserved phenylalanine or tryptophan at the CDR3 end, a read error is likely. This chain connects TRBV29-1 to TRBJ2-3; 7 nucleotides agree with TRBD1. CDR3 length: 13 residues. CDR1 and CDR2 (germline): SQVTM, ANQGSEA. The CDR3 DNA reads as TGCAACGTTCGCAGGGGGATTGAAGATACGCAGTATTAT. It yields the protein CNVRRGIEDTQYY.

A note on this clonotype: A much bigger clone sits one base away, suggesting this may be a read error. CDR3 nucleotides: TGTGCCAGCAGCTCCCGACTAGCGGGGGGCATCACAGATACGCTGTATTTT. It is translated as CASSSRLAGGITDTLYF. The chain is built from TRBV7-2 and TRBJ2-3; TRBD2 matches at 13 bases. Germline V gene lookup returns CDR1 SGHTA and CDR2 FQGNSA. The CDR3 consists of 17 residues.

The chain employs TRBV11-2 and TRBJ2-5, with a tentative D call TRBD1 (5 bases). CDR3 length equals 13 residues. Germline V gives CDR1 SGHAT, CDR2 FQNNGV. The CDR3 loop is CASCLEMGQTQYF. The CDR3 coding sequence is TGTGCTAGCTGCTTAGAGATGGGGCAGACCCAGTACTTC.

This clonotype was found once. A read error is likely, as this CDR3 ends without the conserved phenylalanine or tryptophan. The rearrangement uses TRBV11-2 and TRBJ1-6; possible D gene TRBD1, 6 bases. With 8 bases removed from V and 10 bases from J, the gap between germline ends came to 27 bases. The germline gives CDR1 SGHAT, CDR2 FQNNGV. This CDR3 is 17 amino acids long. The CDR3 DNA sequence: TGTGCCAGCGCTGACTTTGCGAACGGGGGGCCGAGCTCACCCCTCCACATT. Translated, it gives CASADFANGGPSSPLHI.

This rearrangement joins TRBV29-1 to TRBJ2-1; D is unclear. This CDR3 spans 9 amino acids. The ends were cut back, 4 bases at V and 12 bases at J, with 7 bases in the middle. From germline, CDR1 is SQVTM and CDR2 ANQGSEA. CDR3 residues: CSVGIMQFF. As DNA, the CDR3 is TGCAGCGTTGGGATCATGCAGTTCTTC.

This clonotype has ten or more counts. V usage is TRBV28 and J usage is TRBJ1-2; D remains ambiguous. This CDR3 is 16 amino acids long. V lost 4 bases and J 3 bases, leaving 18 bases between the germline ends. Germline V lookup: CDR1 MDHEN, CDR2 SYDVKM. CDR3 sequence: CASSSPGRDKHYGYTF. CDR3 DNA: TGTGCCAGCAGTTCCCCCGGGAGGGATAAACACTATGGCTACACCTTC.

J is TRBJ2-1 and V is TRBV4-1, with TRBD2 identical over 11 bases. V lost 4 bases to trimming and J lost 8 bases; unmatched junction nucleotides: 10. Germline V gives CDR1 MGHRA, CDR2 YSYEKL. This CDR3 has 16 amino acids. The CDR3 DNA sequence: TGCGCCAGCAGCCGCCCAGGTAGCGGGGGGGCCTATGAGCAGTTCTTC. Protein: CASSRPGSGGAYEQFF.